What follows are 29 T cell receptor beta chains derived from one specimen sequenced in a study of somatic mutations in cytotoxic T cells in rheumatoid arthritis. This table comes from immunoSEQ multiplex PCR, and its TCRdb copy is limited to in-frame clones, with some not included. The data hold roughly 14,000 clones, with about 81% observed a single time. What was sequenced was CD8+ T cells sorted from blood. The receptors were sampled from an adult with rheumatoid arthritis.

In DNA, the CDR3 is TGTGCCAGCAGCCAAGGAAAGGGATCCTACAATGAGCAGTTCTTC. Amino acid sequence: CASSQGKGSYNEQFF. V is TRBV14 and J is TRBJ2-1; the D is unclear. Germline CDR1 reads SGHDN; CDR2 reads FVKESK. The CDR3 consists of 15 residues. V lost 1 base, J lost 1 base, and 8 bases lay in between.

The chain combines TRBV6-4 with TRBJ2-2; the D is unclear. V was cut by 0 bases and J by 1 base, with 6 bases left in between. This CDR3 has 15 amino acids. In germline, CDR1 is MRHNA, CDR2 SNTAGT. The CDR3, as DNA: TGTGCCAGCAGTGACTCTTCGGAGAACACCGGGGAGCTGTTTTTT. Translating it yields CASSDSSENTGELFF.

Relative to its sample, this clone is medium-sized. The CDR3 region has the DNA TGTGCCACCAGCAGAGGAGGGGGAAGCTCTGGAAACACCATATATTTT. Its protein product is CATSRGGGSSGNTIYF. This chain connects TRBV15 to TRBJ1-3; tentative D call: TRBD1 (6 bases). Germline values: CDR1 LNHNV, CDR2 YYDKDF (reference sequence). The CDR3 extends over 16 amino acids. V was trimmed by 1 base and J by 0 bases, leaving 10 bases between them.

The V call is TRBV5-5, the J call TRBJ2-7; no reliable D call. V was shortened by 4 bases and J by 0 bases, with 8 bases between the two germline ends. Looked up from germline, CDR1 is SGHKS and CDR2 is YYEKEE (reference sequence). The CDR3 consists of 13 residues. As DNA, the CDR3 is TGTGCCAGCAGCATCACGACCTCCTACGAGCAGTACTTC. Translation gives CASSITTSYEQYF.

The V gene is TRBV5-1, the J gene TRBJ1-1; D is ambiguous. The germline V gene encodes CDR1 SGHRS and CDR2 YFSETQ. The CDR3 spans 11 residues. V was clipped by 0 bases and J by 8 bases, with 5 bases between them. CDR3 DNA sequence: TGCGCCAGCAGCTTGGCCGGGGAAGCTTTCTTT. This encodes CASSLAGEAFF.

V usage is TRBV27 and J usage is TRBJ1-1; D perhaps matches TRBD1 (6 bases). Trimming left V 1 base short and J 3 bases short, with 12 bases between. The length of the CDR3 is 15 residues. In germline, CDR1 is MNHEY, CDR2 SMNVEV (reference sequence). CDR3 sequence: CASSLLGGKDTEAFF. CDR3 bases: TGTGCCAGCAGTTTATTGGGGGGCAAGGACACTGAAGCTTTCTTT.

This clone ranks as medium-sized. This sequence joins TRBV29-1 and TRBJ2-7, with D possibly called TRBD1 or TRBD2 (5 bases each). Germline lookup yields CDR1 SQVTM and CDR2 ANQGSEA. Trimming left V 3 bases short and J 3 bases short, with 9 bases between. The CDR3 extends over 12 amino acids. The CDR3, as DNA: TGCAGCGTTGACGGGGACCGCTACGAGCAGTACTTC. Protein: CSVDGDRYEQYF.

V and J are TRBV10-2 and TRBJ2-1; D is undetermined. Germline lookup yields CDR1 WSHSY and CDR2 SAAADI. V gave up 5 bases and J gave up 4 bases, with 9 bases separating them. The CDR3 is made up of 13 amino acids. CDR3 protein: CASSLPSYNEQFF. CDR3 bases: TGCGCCAGCAGTCTCCCGAGTTACAATGAGCAGTTCTTC.

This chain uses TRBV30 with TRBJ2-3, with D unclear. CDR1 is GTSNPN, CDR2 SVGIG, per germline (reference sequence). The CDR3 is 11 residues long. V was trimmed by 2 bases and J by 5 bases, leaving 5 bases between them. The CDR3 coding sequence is TGTGCCTGGAGTCCCGGAGATACGCAGTATTTT. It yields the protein CAWSPGDTQYF.

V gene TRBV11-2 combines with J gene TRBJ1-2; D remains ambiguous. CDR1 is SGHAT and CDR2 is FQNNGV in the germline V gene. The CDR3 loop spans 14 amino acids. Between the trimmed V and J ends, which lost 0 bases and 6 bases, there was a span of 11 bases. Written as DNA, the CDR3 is TGTGCCAGCAGCTTAGAAAGTGGGATAGATGGCTACACCTTC. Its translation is CASSLESGIDGYTF.

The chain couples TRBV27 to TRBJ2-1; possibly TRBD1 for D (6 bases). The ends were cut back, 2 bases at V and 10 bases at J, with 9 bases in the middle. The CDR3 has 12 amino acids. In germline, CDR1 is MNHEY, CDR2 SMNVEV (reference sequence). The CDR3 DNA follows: TGTGCCAGCAGTTTAATAACAGGGGAGCAGTTCTTC. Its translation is CASSLITGEQFF.

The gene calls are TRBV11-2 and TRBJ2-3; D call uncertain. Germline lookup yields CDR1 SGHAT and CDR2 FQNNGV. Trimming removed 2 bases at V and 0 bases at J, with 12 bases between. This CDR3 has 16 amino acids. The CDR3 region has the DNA TGTGCCAGCAGCTTACTTACAGTCGAAAGCACAGATACGCAGTATTTT. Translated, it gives CASSLLTVESTDTQYF. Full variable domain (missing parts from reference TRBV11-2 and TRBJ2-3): EAGVAQSPRYKIIEKRQSVAFWCNPISGHATLYWYQQILGQGPKLLIQFQNNGVVDDSQLPKDRFSAERLKGVDSTLKIQPAKLEDSAVYLCASSLLTVESTDTQYFGPGTRLTVL.

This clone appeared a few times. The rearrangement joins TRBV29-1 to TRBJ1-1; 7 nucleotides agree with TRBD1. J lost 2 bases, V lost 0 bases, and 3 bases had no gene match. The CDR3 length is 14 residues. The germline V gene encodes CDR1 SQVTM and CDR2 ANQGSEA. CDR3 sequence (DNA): TGCAGCGTTGAAGAGAGAGGGGGCAACACTGAAGCTTTCTTT. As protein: CSVEERGGNTEAFF.

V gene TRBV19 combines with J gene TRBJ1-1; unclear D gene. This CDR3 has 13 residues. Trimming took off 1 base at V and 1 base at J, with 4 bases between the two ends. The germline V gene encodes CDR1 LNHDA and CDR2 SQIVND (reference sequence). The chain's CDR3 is CASSIARNTEAFF. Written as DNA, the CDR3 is TGTGCCAGTAGTATAGCTAGGAACACTGAAGCTTTCTTT. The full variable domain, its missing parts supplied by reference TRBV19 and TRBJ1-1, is DGGITQSPKYLFRKEGQNVTLSCEQNLNHDAMYWYRQDPGQGLRLIYYSQIVNDFQKGDIAEGYSVSREKKESFPLTVTSAQKNPTAFYLCASSIARNTEAFFGQGTRLTVV.

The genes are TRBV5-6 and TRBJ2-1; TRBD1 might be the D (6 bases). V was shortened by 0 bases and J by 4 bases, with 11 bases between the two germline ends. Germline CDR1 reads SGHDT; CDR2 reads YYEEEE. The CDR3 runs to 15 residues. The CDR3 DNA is TGTGCCAGCAGCTTGGACAGGGAGATTTACAATGAGCAGTTCTTC. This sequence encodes CASSLDREIYNEQFF.

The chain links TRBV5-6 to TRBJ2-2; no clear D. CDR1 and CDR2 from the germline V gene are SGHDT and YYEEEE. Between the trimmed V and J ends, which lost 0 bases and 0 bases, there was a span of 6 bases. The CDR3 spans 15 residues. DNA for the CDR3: TGTGCCAGCAGCTTGGCGTTCGCGAACACCGGGGAGCTGTTTTTT. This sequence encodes CASSLAFANTGELFF.

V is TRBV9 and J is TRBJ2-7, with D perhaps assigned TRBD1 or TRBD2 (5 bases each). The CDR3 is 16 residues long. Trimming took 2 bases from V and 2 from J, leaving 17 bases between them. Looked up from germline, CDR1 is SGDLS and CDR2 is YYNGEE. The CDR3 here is CASSVGDGGYTYEQYF. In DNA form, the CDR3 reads TGTGCCAGCAGCGTCGGGGACGGCGGGTACACCTACGAGCAGTACTTC. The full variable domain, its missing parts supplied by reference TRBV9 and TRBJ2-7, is DSGVTQTPKHLITATGQRVTLRCSPRSGDLSVYWYQQSLDQGLQFLIQYYNGEERAKGNILERFSAQQFPDLHSELNLSSLELGDSALYFCASSVGDGGYTYEQYFGPGTRLTVT.

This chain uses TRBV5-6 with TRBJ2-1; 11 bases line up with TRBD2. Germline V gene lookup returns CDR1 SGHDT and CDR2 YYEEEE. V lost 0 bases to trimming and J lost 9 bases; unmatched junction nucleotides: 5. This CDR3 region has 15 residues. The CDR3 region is CASSLGLAGGLEQFF. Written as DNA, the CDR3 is TGTGCCAGCAGCTTGGGGCTAGCGGGAGGCCTTGAGCAGTTCTTC.

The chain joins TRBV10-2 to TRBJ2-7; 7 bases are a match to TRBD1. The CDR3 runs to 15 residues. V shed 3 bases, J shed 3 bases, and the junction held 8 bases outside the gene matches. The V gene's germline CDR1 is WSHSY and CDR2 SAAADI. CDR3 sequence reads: CASSDIGQVIYEQYF. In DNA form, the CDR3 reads TGCGCCAGCAGTGATATCGGACAGGTGATCTACGAGCAGTACTTC.

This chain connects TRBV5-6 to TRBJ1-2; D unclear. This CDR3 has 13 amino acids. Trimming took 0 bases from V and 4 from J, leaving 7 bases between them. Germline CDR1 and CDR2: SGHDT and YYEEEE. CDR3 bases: TGTGCCAGCAGCTTGGACTGGGGCTATGGCTACACCTTC. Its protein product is CASSLDWGYGYTF. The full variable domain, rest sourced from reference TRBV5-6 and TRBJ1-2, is DAGVTQSPTHLIKTRGQQVTLRCSPKSGHDTVSWYQQALGQGPQFIFQYYEEEERQRGNFPDRFSGHQFPNYSSELNVNALLLGDSALYLCASSLDWGYGYTFGSGTRLTVV.

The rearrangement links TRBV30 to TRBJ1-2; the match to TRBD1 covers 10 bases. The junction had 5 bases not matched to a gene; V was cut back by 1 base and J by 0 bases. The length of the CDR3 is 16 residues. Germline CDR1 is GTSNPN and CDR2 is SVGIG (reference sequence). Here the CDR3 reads CAWSARDRGPNYGYTF. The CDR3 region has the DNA TGTGCCTGGAGTGCCCGGGACAGGGGACCTAACTATGGCTACACCTTC.

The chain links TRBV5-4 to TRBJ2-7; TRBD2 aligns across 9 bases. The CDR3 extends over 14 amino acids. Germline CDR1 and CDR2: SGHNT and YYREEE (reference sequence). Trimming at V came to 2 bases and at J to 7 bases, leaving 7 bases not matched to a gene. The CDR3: CASSFRTSEREQYF. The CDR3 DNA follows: TGTGCCAGCAGCTTCAGGACTAGCGAGCGGGAGCAGTACTTC.

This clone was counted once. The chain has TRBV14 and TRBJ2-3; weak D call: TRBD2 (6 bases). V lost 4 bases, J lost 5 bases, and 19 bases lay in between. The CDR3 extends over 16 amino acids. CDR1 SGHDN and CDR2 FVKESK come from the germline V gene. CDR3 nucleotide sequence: TGTGCCAGCAGCCCTGGACTACCCTTTCGAGAAGATACGCAGTATTTT. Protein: CASSPGLPFREDTQYF. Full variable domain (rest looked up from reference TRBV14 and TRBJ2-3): EAGVTQFPSHSVIEKGQTVTLRCDPISGHDNLYWYRRVMGKEIKFLLHFVKESKQDESGMPNNRFLAERTGGTYSTLKVQPAELEDSGVYFCASSPGLPFREDTQYFGPGTRLTVL.

CDR3 nucleotide sequence: TGCGCCAGCAGCCCGGGGACAGCCTACGAGCAGTACTTC. Translated, it gives CASSPGTAYEQYF. The chain couples TRBV5-1 to TRBJ2-7; 7 positions agree with TRBD1. The CDR3 has 13 amino acids. Looked up from germline, CDR1 is SGHRS and CDR2 is YFSETQ. V lost 4 bases to trimming and J lost 2 bases; unmatched junction nucleotides: 3.

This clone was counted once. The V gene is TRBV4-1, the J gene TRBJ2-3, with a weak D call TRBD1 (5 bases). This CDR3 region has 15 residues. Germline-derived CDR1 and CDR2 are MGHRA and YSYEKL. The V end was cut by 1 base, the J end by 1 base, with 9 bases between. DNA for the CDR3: TGCGCCAGCAGCCAAGTAATGGGGCGCACAGATACGCAGTATTTT. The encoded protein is CASSQVMGRTDTQYF.

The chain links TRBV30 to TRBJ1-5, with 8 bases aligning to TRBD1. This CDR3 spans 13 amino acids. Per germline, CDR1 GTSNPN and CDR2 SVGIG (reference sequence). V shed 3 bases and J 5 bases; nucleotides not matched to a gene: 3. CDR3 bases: TGTGCCTGGAGGGGCAGGGGGCATCAGCCCCAGCATTTT. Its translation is CAWRGRGHQPQHF.

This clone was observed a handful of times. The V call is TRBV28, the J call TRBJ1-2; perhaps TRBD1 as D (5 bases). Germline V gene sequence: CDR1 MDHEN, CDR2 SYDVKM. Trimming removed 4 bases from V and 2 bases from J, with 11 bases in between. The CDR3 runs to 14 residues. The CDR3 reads CASSSDRPNYGYTF. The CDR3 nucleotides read TGTGCCAGCAGTTCCGACAGACCGAACTATGGCTACACCTTC.

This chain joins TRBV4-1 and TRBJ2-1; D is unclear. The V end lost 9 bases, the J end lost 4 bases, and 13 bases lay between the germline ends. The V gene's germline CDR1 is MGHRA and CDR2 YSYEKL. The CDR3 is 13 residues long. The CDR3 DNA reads TGCGCCAGTTGGTCGACGGTATACAATGAGCAGTTCTTC. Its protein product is CASWSTVYNEQFF.

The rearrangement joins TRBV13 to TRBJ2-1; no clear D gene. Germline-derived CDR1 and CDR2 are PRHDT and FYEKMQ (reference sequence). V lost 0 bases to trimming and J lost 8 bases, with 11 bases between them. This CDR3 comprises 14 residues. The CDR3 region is CASSLGGLGYEQFF. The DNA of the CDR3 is TGTGCCAGCAGCTTAGGGGGGTTGGGTTATGAGCAGTTCTTC.